This T cell receptor beta chain was found in a study of T cells in women clearing cervical HPV infection. Note on this clone: The read is 3 residues too short to cover the CDR3 end, so that end is filled in from the germline J gene.

V dropped 2 bases and J dropped 5 bases, with 3 bases sitting between them. Germline loops: CDR1 LNHNV, CDR2 YYDKDF (reference sequence). The CDR3 contains 11 residues. All donors had a single incident cervical HPV16 infection, not prevalent. The assay was immunoSEQ multiplex PCR, and TCRdb's table has in-frame clones only and misses some. This sample's table reports about 20,000 clones. Sequencing used blood buffy coat. The chain carries TRBV15 and TRBJ2-5; no clear D. The TCR comes from a woman aged 18-69 years with a cervical HPV16 infection that either progressed to CIN3+ or cleared (not recorded which). CDR3: CATSRSETQYF. Incomplete CDR3 DNA: TGTGCCACCAGCAGAAGCGAGACC.